The 23 T cell receptor beta chains listed next were all sequenced from one sample in a study of breast tumors, draining lymph nodes, adjacent tissues. Each CDR3 protein gets one entry after TCRdb re-called the multiplex PCR reads with MiXCR. Altogether approximately 230,000 distinct CDR3 sequences are present, less than 35% being singletons, with the ten largest covering about 3.9%. Samples came from axillary lymph nodes draining the breast cancer. The sequencing input was axillary lymph node tissue. Source of these receptors: a female donor with breast cancer. Some clones in this sample may be carry-over from other donors' samples.

In this sample, this clonotype turned up once. This likely comes from a read error, as the CDR3 has no conserved phenylalanine or tryptophan at its end. The rearrangement joins TRBV19 to TRBJ2-6; 9 positions match TRBD2. This CDR3 contains 16 residues. Germline V lookup: CDR1 LNHDA, CDR2 SQIVND (reference sequence). J lost 3 bases, V lost 7 bases, and 7 bases had no gene match. The CDR3 is CASTSGGLNGANVLTS. CDR3 nucleotide sequence: TGTGCCAGTACGAGCGGGGGGCTGAATGGGGCCAACGTCCTGACTTCC.

Ten or more counts support this clonotype. The chain joins TRBV9 to TRBJ2-7; D possibly corresponds to TRBD2 (6 bases). With 0 bases removed from V and 4 bases from J, the gap between germline ends came to 14 bases. The CDR3 loop spans 15 amino acids. CDR1 is SGDLS and CDR2 is YYNGEE in the germline V gene. CDR3 sequence: CASSVGRTGSYEQYF. CDR3 nucleotide sequence: TGTGCCAGCAGCGTAGGACGGACCGGGAGTTACGAGCAGTACTTC.

This clonotype was observed many times. V is TRBV24-1 and J is TRBJ2-3; unclear D gene. The V end lost 4 bases, the J end lost 1 base, and 2 bases lay between the germline ends. The CDR3 totals 12 residues. In germline, CDR1 is KGHDR, CDR2 SFDVKD. CDR3 DNA: TGTGCCACCAGTGAGCGCACAGATACGCAGTATTTT. The encoded protein is CATSERTDTQYF.

A word on this clonotype: This may be a read error, as it is one base from a much larger clone. The gene calls are TRBV30 and TRBJ2-5; weak D call: TRBD2 (5 bases). Germline V gene sequence: CDR1 GTSNPN, CDR2 SVGIG (reference sequence). The CDR3 is 11 residues long. Here the CDR3 reads CAWSMGVKRSF. The CDR3 bases are TGTGCCTGGAGTATGGGAGTTAAACGGTCCTTC.

Details on this clonotype: The conserved final phenylalanine or tryptophan is absent from the CDR3, which likely points to a read error. The chain combines TRBV29-1 with TRBJ1-3, with D unclear. V lost 6 bases and J lost 2, with 8 bases in between. Germline V gene lookup returns CDR1 SQVTM and CDR2 ANQGSEA. The CDR3 length is 12 residues. The CDR3 nucleotides read TGCAGCGTAGAGGGAACTGGAAACACCATATATTAT. This codes for CSVEGTGNTIYY.

The gene calls are TRBV2 and TRBJ2-1, with 8 positions matching TRBD2. With 6 bases clipped from V and 2 bases from J, the junction kept 9 bases outside the gene matches. The germline gives CDR1 SNHLY, CDR2 FYNNEI. CDR3 size: 16 residues. The CDR3 sequence is CASRLPGGGTYNEQFF. The CDR3 bases are TGTGCCAGCAGACTCCCGGGGGGGGGCACCTACAATGAGCAGTTCTTC.

The chain joins TRBV15 to TRBJ2-1; TRBD2 aligns across 8 bases. The CDR3 has 16 residues. Germline assignment: CDR1 LNHNV and CDR2 YYDKDF (reference sequence). Trimming removed 5 bases from V and 3 bases from J; junction bases left unmatched: 9. The CDR3 sequence is CATSLDGAGGYNEQFF. Here the CDR3 DNA reads TGTGCCACCAGCCTTGACGGGGCGGGGGGCTACAATGAGCAGTTCTTC.

This clonotype has at least ten counts. The CDR3 spells CSARDLRGPRTGELFF. CDR3 nucleotides: TGCAGTGCTAGAGATTTGAGGGGACCTCGAACCGGGGAGCTGTTTTTT. This chain joins TRBV20-1 and TRBJ2-2; D might be TRBD1 or TRBD2, each matching 5 bases. CDR1 and CDR2 from the germline V gene are DFQATT and SNEGSKA (reference sequence). The CDR3 sequence is 16 residues long. V was shortened by 0 bases and J by 5 bases, with 16 bases between the two germline ends.

This clonotype has ten or more counts. V and J are TRBV5-6 and TRBJ1-2; D not resolved. There are 15 residues in the CDR3. Trimming removed 0 bases at V and 4 bases at J, with 13 bases between. CDR1 is SGHDT, CDR2 YYEEEE, per germline. The CDR3 sequence is CASSLAFGPSYGYTF. For the CDR3, the DNA is TGTGCCAGCAGCTTGGCCTTTGGCCCAAGCTATGGCTACACCTTC.

The chain employs TRBV25-1 and TRBJ2-3, with 8 bases that match TRBD2. The CDR3 covers 15 residues. Germline assignment: CDR1 MGHDK and CDR2 SYGVNS. The CDR3 coding sequence is TGTGCTAGAGATCTCGGGCGGGGGGATTCAGATACGCAGTATTTT. Translated, it gives CARDLGRGDSDTQYF.

This clonotype has ten or more counts. The genes are TRBV20-1 and TRBJ2-2; no firm D call. CDR1 DFQATT and CDR2 SNEGSKA come from the germline V gene (reference sequence). The CDR3 is 13 residues long. V lost 3 bases, J lost 5 bases, and 10 bases lay in between. CDR3 loop: CSARGPSTGELFF. The CDR3 DNA reads TGCAGTGCTAGGGGCCCCTCTACCGGGGAGCTGTTTTTT.

This clonotype was recorded at least ten times. The V gene is TRBV12-5, the J gene TRBJ2-7; no reliable D call. The CDR3 covers 14 residues. Trimming pared 3 bases from V and 2 bases from J, leaving 11 bases between. Germline assignment: CDR1 LGHNT and CDR2 FRNRAP. CDR3 nucleotide sequence: TGTGCTAGTGGTTTAAGGAACCGACCCTACGAGCAGTACTTC. This codes for CASGLRNRPYEQYF.

The V call is TRBV20-1, the J call TRBJ2-1, with a tentative D call TRBD2 (6 bases). This CDR3 is built from 12 residues. The germline gives CDR1 DFQATT, CDR2 SNEGSKA (reference sequence). V lost 3 bases, J lost 10 bases, and 13 bases lay in between. The CDR3 DNA reads as TGCAGTGCTAGCGGGAGTGACCCCGAGCAGTTCTTC. Protein: CSASGSDPEQFF.

This clonotype was detected a few times. A much larger clonotype is one base distant, so this may be a read error. The rearrangement joins TRBV2 to TRBJ2-1; D not resolved. The CDR3 covers 13 residues. CDR1 is SNHLY, CDR2 FYNNEI, per germline. Trimming removed 2 bases from V and 8 bases from J, with 10 bases in between. The CDR3 reads CASSENSKDEQFF. The CDR3 DNA reads TGTGCCAGCAGTGAAAACAGTAAGGATGAGCAGTTCTTC.

CDR3 nucleotide sequence: TGTGCCAGCAGTCCGGGGGCGTTCTATGGAAACACCATATATTTT. Translation gives CASSPGAFYGNTIYF. The chain links TRBV28 to TRBJ1-3; D possibly corresponds to TRBD1 (6 bases). CDR1 and CDR2 from the germline V gene are MDHEN and SYDVKM. Trimming stripped 5 bases from V and 3 bases from J, with 14 bases between. The CDR3 has 15 residues.

The rearrangement uses TRBV4-3 and TRBJ2-7; no clear D gene. Germline V lookup: CDR1 LGHNA, CDR2 YSLEER. Trimming cost V 0 bases and J 9 bases, with 9 bases left between them. The CDR3 consists of 12 residues. This CDR3 is CASSQDRPGQYF. The DNA for the CDR3 is TGCGCCAGCAGCCAAGATCGGCCGGGGCAGTACTTC.

Concerning this clonotype: A much larger clone lies a single base off, so this may be a read error. The chain employs TRBV5-1 and TRBJ2-2; TRBD2 matches 8 bases. The CDR3 runs to 15 residues. Germline CDR1 reads SGHRS; CDR2 reads YFSETQ. The CDR3 coding sequence is TGCGCCAGCAGTTTAGCGGGGCTGAACACCGGGGAGCTGGTTTTT. Translated, it gives CASSLAGLNTGELVF.

This clonotype was found many times. The chain links TRBV7-8 to TRBJ2-5, with TRBD2 identical over 13 bases. The J segment lost 2 bases and the V segment lost 4 bases, leaving 19 bases of the junction unmatched. CDR1 SGHVS and CDR2 FQNEAQ come from the germline V gene. There are 21 residues in the CDR3. CDR3 loop: CASSSGSRLAGGVGYQETQYF. The CDR3 DNA sequence: TGTGCCAGCAGCTCTGGCTCTCGACTAGCGGGGGGCGTGGGGTATCAAGAGACCCAGTACTTC. The whole variable domain, remainder taken from reference TRBV7-8 and TRBJ2-5, is GAGVSQSPRYKVAKRGQDVALRCDPISGHVSLFWYQQALGQGPEFLTYFQNEAQLDKSGLPSDRFFAERPEGSVSTLKIQRTQQEDSAVYLCASSSGSRLAGGVGYQETQYFGPGTRLLVL.

In its sample, this clonotype was seen many times. The gene calls are TRBV7-6 and TRBJ2-1; D not certain. Germline V gene data show CDR1 as SGHVS and CDR2 as FNYEAQ. Trimming pared 2 bases from V and 5 bases from J, leaving 7 bases between. CDR3 size: 13 residues. This CDR3 is CASSLRLNNEQFF. The CDR3 bases are TGTGCCAGCAGCTTACGACTTAACAATGAGCAGTTCTTC.

This clonotype was counted at least ten times. The chain has TRBV6-2 or TRBV6-3 and TRBJ1-2; D uncertain. Germline CDR1 MNHEY, CDR2 SVGEGT. V dropped 5 bases and J dropped 1 base, with 8 bases sitting between them. The CDR3 runs to 13 residues. The CDR3 is CASSIQLNYGYTF. The CDR3 DNA is TGTGCCAGCAGTATTCAGCTTAACTATGGCTACACCTTC.

The sample holds many counts of this clonotype. The chain recombines TRBV5-1 with TRBJ2-1, with 7 nucleotides matching TRBD2. Trimming cost V 3 bases and J 7 bases; bases outside gene matches: 16. In germline, CDR1 is SGHRS, CDR2 YFSETQ. The CDR3 runs 17 residues. The CDR3 region has the DNA TGCGCCAGCAGCTCGGATTGGGGCGGGAGAAGCGGGAATGAGCAGTTCTTC. As protein: CASSSDWGGRSGNEQFF.

In its sample, this clonotype was seen many times. This sequence joins TRBV10-3 and TRBJ2-3; TRBD2 aligns across 11 bases. Germline CDR1 reads ENHRY; CDR2 reads SYGVKD. This CDR3 is built from 14 residues. The J segment lost 3 bases and the V segment lost 4 bases, leaving 0 bases of the junction unmatched. Written as DNA, the CDR3 is TGTGCCATCAGTGTAGCGGGAGGGACAGATACGCAGTATTTT. It codes for CAISVAGGTDTQYF.

The sample holds many counts of this clonotype. The rearrangement uses TRBV24-1 and TRBJ2-1; D gene unclear. Per the germline V gene, CDR1 is KGHDR and CDR2 is SFDVKD. The CDR3 extends over 15 amino acids. Deletions cut 4 bases from V and 11 bases from J, with 20 bases between. The chain's CDR3 is CATSEALGQLSKQFF. The CDR3 bases are TGTGCCACCAGTGAGGCCCTCGGGCAGCTCTCAAAGCAGTTCTTC.